This T cell receptor (beta chain) was profiled in a study of shared clonotypes between healthy human individuals. Study-wide results and caveats: Non-shared clonotypes were found to have lower generation probabilities than the clonotypes that were shared by all four of the sorted-subset donors. Naive subsets typically showed greater estimated richness than memory subsets.

Data came from immunoSEQ multiplex PCR; TCRdb stores just in-frame clones and leaves some out. The sample has a few hundred thousand clones; 50% to 75% are singletons. Germline V gene data show CDR1 as SGHTA and CDR2 as FQGNSA. Trimming stripped 2 bases from V and 2 bases from J, with 13 bases between. CDR3 length: 16 amino acids. As to this clone: Its antigen remains unknown.

Material: memory CD4+ T cells sorted from blood. Sample subset: CD45RA-negative fraction. This clonotype originated in a man younger than 45 in good health. This chain joins TRBV7-2 and TRBJ2-1; maybe TRBD1 (5 bases). DNA of the CDR3: TGTGCCAGCAGCTTAAGTCTAGGGGTCCCCTACAATGAGCAGTTCTTC. Translating gives CASSLSLGVPYNEQFF.